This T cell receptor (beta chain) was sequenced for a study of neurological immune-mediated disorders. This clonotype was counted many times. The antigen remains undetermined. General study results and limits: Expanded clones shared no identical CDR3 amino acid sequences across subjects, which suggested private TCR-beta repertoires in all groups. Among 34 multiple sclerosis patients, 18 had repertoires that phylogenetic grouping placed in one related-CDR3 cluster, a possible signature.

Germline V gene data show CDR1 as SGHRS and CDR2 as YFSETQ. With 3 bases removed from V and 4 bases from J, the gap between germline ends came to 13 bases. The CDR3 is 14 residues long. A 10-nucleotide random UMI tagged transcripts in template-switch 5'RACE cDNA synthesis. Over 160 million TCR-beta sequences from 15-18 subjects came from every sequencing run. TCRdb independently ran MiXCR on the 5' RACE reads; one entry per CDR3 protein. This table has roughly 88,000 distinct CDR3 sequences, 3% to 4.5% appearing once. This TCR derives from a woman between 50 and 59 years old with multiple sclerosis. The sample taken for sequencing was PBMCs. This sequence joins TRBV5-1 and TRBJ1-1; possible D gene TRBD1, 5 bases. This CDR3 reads CASSSSWGGTEAFF. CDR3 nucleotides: TGCGCCAGCAGCTCCAGTTGGGGCGGCACTGAAGCTTTCTTT.